Listed here are 4 T cell receptor beta chains from one sample, sequenced in a study of blood T cells in healthy people across ages. For the second PCR, which ran for about 6 to 11 cycles, a sample-barcoded 5' primer and a J-beta primer mix were used. TCRdb itself ran the 5' RACE reads through MiXCR, one entry per CDR3 protein. The sample has about 1,800,000 distinct CDR3 sequences, approximately 28% seen once. The sequenced sample consisted of blood. All receptors come from a woman younger than 45 in good health.

Worth noting for this clonotype: A junction boundary mismatches the germline segment, possibly from a read error. The chain carries TRBV15 and TRBJ2-7, with 9 bases identical to TRBD1. This CDR3 spans 17 amino acids. Germline CDR1 and CDR2: LNHNV and YYDKDF (reference sequence). The CDR3 DNA follows: TGTGCCACCAGCAGAGATGTTGGGGACAGGGTCAAGTACGAGCAGCACTTC. Its protein is CATSRDVGDRVKYEQHF.

The gene calls are TRBV6-4 and TRBJ2-7; unclear D gene. This CDR3 has 13 residues. Deletions cut 3 bases from V and 5 bases from J, with 11 bases between. Germline V CDR1 and CDR2: MRHNA, SNTAGT. CDR3 nucleotide sequence: TGTGCCAGCAGTGAATCTAGGGCTAACGAGCAGTACTTC. Protein product: CASSESRANEQYF.

This sequence joins TRBV4-1 and TRBJ2-3; 13 nucleotides match TRBD2. After removal of 3 bases from V and 2 bases from J, the junction contained 17 bases not matched to a gene. The CDR3 is made up of 21 amino acids. Germline values: CDR1 MGHRA, CDR2 YSYEKL. This CDR3 reads CASSHRSGTSGKKLYTDTQYF. The CDR3 DNA follows: TGCGCCAGCAGCCATCGGAGCGGGACTAGCGGGAAGAAACTTTACACAGATACGCAGTATTTT.

The sample holds many counts of this clonotype. This chain connects TRBV5-1 to TRBJ2-5; D unclear. The length of the CDR3 is 16 residues. Trimming took off 0 bases at V and 5 bases at J, with 17 bases between the two ends. Germline CDR1 is SGHRS and CDR2 is YFSETQ. This CDR3 reads CASSLALVVNRETQYF. The CDR3, as DNA: TGCGCCAGCAGCTTGGCCCTAGTTGTTAATCGGGAGACCCAGTACTTC.